The 10 T cell receptor beta chains below come from one sample, sequenced in a study of shared clonotypes between healthy human individuals. The naive CD8 fraction comprised CD45RO-negative cells positively selected for CCR7 and excluded terminally differentiated effector memory CD45RA+ cells. The method was immunoSEQ multiplex PCR; TCRdb's version includes in-frame clones alone and lacks a portion of them. Here the sample spans 2 million or so clones, less than 95% being singletons. The sequencing sample was made of naive CD8+ T cells sorted from blood. The receptors derive from a man aged 18 to 29 in good health.

This sequence joins TRBV6-1 and TRBJ2-3; the D gene could be TRBD1 or TRBD2 (5 bases each). V was clipped by 6 bases and J by 4 bases, with 8 bases between them. Germline V gene sequence: CDR1 MNHNS, CDR2 SASEGT. This CDR3 spans 12 amino acids. The CDR3 loop reads CASSQGADTQYF. The CDR3 coding sequence is TGTGCCAGCAGCCAGGGAGCAGATACGCAGTATTTT.

This sequence joins TRBV6-5 and TRBJ1-2; maybe TRBD1 (5 bases). The CDR3 is made up of 12 amino acids. Germline assignment: CDR1 MNHEY and CDR2 SVGAGI. Trimming stripped 6 bases from V and 4 bases from J, with 9 bases between. Here the CDR3 reads CASRDGTYGYTF. The CDR3 nucleotides are TGTGCCAGCAGGGACGGGACCTATGGCTACACCTTC.

The V gene is TRBV28, the J gene TRBJ2-1; D is perhaps TRBD2 (6 bases). Trimming pared 8 bases from V and 9 bases from J, leaving 20 bases between. The CDR3 extends over 14 amino acids. CDR1 MDHEN and CDR2 SYDVKM come from the germline V gene. CDR3 residues: CASDGFGGTVEQFF. In nucleotides, the CDR3 is TGTGCCAGCGACGGATTCGGGGGAACGGTTGAGCAGTTCTTC.

This clone was seen a single time. The J gene is TRBJ2-1, the V gene TRBV5-4; 8 nucleotides align to TRBD2. The V gene's germline CDR1 is SGHNT and CDR2 YYREEE (reference sequence). The CDR3 covers 14 residues. The V segment lost 4 bases and the J segment 7 bases; nucleotides outside the gene matches: 7. CDR3 in DNA: TGTGCCAGCAGCATTAGCGGGAAATTAAATGAGCAGTTCTTC. This gives the protein CASSISGKLNEQFF.

The chain recombines TRBV2 with TRBJ2-3; 8 bases are a match to TRBD1. This CDR3 is built from 15 residues. V gave up 4 bases and J gave up 2 bases; unmatched junction bases: 5. Germline loops: CDR1 SNHLY, CDR2 FYNNEI. CDR3: CASSGTGWNTDTQYF. Written as DNA, the CDR3 is TGTGCCAGCAGTGGGACAGGGTGGAACACAGATACGCAGTATTTT. The variable domain in full, completed from reference TRBV2 and TRBJ2-3, reads EPEVTQTPSHQVTQMGQEVILRCVPISNHLYFYWYRQILGQKVEFLVSFYNNEISEKSEIFDDQFSVERPDGSNFTLKIRSTKLEDSAMYFCASSGTGWNTDTQYFGPGTRLTVL.

J is TRBJ2-3 and V is TRBV6-6; D call uncertain. The CDR3 has 14 residues. Germline CDR1 MNHNY, CDR2 SVGAGI (reference sequence). Trimming stripped 2 bases from V and 5 bases from J, with 11 bases between. This CDR3 is CASSYRQVRDTQYF. The DNA for the CDR3 is TGTGCCAGCAGTTACAGGCAGGTTCGAGATACGCAGTATTTT.

J is TRBJ2-7 and V is TRBV18; 12 positions agree with TRBD2. Germline loops: CDR1 KGHSH, CDR2 LQKENI. The CDR3 loop spans 17 amino acids. The V gene end was trimmed by 3 bases and the J gene end by 5 bases; junction bases not matched to a gene: 11. This CDR3 is CASSPRLAGGPINEQYF. In DNA form, the CDR3 reads TGTGCCAGCTCACCTAGGCTAGCGGGAGGGCCAATCAACGAGCAGTACTTC.

The rearrangement joins TRBV27 to TRBJ2-3; the D gene is possibly TRBD1 (7 bases). CDR1 is MNHEY and CDR2 is SMNVEV in the germline V gene (reference sequence). This CDR3 has 15 amino acids. The V and J ends lost 2 bases and 4 bases respectively, with 13 bases between them. The CDR3: CASSLIGGGADTQYF. The CDR3 nucleotides are TGTGCCAGCAGTTTAATAGGAGGGGGCGCAGATACGCAGTATTTT.

The chain joins TRBV6-5 to TRBJ2-2; D is ambiguous. Germline V gene data show CDR1 as MNHEY and CDR2 as SVGAGI. The CDR3 is made up of 13 amino acids. Deletions cut 2 bases from V and 7 bases from J, with 8 bases between. CDR3 bases: TGTGCCAGCAGTTACCGCGGCTTCGGGGAGCTGTTTTTT. This codes for CASSYRGFGELFF.

This clone has just one count. V is TRBV10-2 and J is TRBJ2-7; no clear D gene. Germline V gives CDR1 WSHSY, CDR2 SAAADI. Trimming shortened V by 2 bases and J by 0 bases, and 8 bases separated the two germline ends. This CDR3 spans 14 amino acids. The CDR3 reads CASSEGLSSYEQYF. As DNA, the CDR3 is TGCGCCAGCAGTGAGGGGCTCAGCTCCTACGAGCAGTACTTC.